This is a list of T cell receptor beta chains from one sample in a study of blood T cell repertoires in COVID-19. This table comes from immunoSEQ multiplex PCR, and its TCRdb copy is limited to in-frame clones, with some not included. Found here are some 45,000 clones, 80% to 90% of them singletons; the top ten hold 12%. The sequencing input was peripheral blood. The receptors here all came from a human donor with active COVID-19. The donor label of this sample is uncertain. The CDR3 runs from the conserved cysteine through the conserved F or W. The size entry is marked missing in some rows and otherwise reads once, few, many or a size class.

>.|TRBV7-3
CASSLTATGGFYSTDTQYF
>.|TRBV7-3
CASSFDPGTGELFF
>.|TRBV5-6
CASSLVEVYNEQFF
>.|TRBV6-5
CASSPGLAYNEQFF
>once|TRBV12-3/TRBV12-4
CASWDSLSYEQYF
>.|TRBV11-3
CASSPGVSSGEQFF
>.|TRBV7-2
CASSLDRVNTGELFF
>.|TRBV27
CASSLGVAGGPTDTQYF
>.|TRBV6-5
CASSWTSGTDTQYF
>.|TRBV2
CASSPSGGAWETQYF
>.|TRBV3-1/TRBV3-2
CASSHRFTGFTSTDTQYF
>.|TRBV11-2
CASSLDRTGGWNNEQFF
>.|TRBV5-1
CASSTTGVEAFF
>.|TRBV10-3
CATGGQGNTEAFF
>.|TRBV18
CASSANRGQTDTQYF
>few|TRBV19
CASSINLAGQEQFF
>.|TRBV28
CASSTPAGGTYNEQFF
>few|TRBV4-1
CASSQDLGARSYSYEQYF
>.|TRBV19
CASSIPERTEAFF
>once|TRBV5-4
CASSPQGMNTEAFF